This T cell receptor (beta chain) was recovered during a study of cytomegalovirus exposure and HLA in healthy donors. The primer mix had 60 Vbeta and 13 Jbeta primers. Measured with immunoSEQ multiplex PCR; TCRdb has only the in-frame clones, and not every one. The sample lists 200,000 or so clones, approximately 84% occurring once. Germline loops: CDR1 SGHAT, CDR2 FQNNGV. The CDR3 consists of 13 residues. V shed 5 bases and J shed 2 bases, with 7 bases lying between them. The V gene is TRBV11-2, the J gene TRBJ1-3, with D possibly TRBD1 on 6 matching bases. Sequenced material: PBMCs. This receptor was identified in a girl less than two years old in good health and CMV-seronegative. CDR3 coding DNA: TGTGCCAGCAGCGGACAGCCTGGAAACACCATATATTTT. Translated, it gives CASSGQPGNTIYF.